A selection of T cell receptor beta chains follows, all from one sample in a study of CD8 T cells in Susac syndrome. Using its own MiXCR run on the immunoSEQ multiplex PCR reads, TCRdb lists one record per CDR3 protein. The repertoire holds 200,000 to 300,000 distinct CDR3 sequences, with around 96% as singletons. The material sequenced was CD4+ T cells from PBMCs. These receptors came from a human donor with Susac syndrome. CDR3s include the opening cysteine and the closing phenylalanine or tryptophan. D genes are given only for firm matches. Rows may omit the clone size; those that give it use once, few, many or a size class.

TRBV29-1	NA	NA	TRBJ1-2	CSVLDSNYGYTF	TGCAGCGTTTTGGACAGTAACTATGGCTACACCTTC
TRBV4-2	NA	NA	TRBJ2-7	CASSQVGVEYEQYF	TGTGCCAGCAGCCAAGTAGGGGTTGAGTACGAGCAGTACTTC
TRBV20-1	NA	NA	TRBJ1-2	CSARSGMGGGYTF	TGCAGTGCTAGATCGGGGATGGGTGGTGGCTACACCTTC
TRBV29-1	NA	NA	TRBJ2-5	CSARGPQQRLKETQYF	TGCAGCGCAAGGGGACCCCAACAACGGCTAAAAGAGACCCAGTACTTC
TRBV30	NA	NA	TRBJ1-3	CAWSKGGTGNTIYF	TGTGCCTGGAGTAAGGGTGGAACTGGAAACACCATATATTTT
TRBV30	NA	TRBD1	TRBJ1-5	CAWSVQGGNQPQHF	TGTGCCTGGAGTGTACAGGGGGGTAATCAGCCCCAGCATTTT
TRBV19	NA	TRBD1	TRBJ1-1	CASKDRENTEAFF	TGTGCCAGTAAGGACAGGGAGAACACTGAAGCTTTCTTT
TRBV4-2	NA	TRBD2	TRBJ2-2	CASSQGLAGGIGELFF	TGTGCCAGCAGCCAAGGACTAGCGGGAGGTATCGGGGAGCTGTTTTTT
TRBV15	NA	TRBD1	TRBJ1-2	CATSPGGVYGYTF	TGTGCCACCAGCCCAGGGGGCGTCTATGGCTACACCTTC
TRBV28	NA	NA	TRBJ2-7	CASSLEHEQYF	TGTGCCAGCAGTCTCGAACACGAGCAGTACTTC
TRBV6-6	NA	NA	TRBJ2-7	CASSYSTSHNSYEQYF	TGTGCCAGCAGTTACTCAACTAGCCATAATTCCTACGAGCAGTACTTC
TRBV20-1	NA	TRBD2	TRBJ2-1	CSATHISSGRTNEQFF	TGCAGTGCTACCCATATTTCTAGCGGGAGGACCAATGAGCAGTTCTTC
TRBV20-1	once	NA	TRBJ2-5	CSAIRPGRVRGTQYF	TGCAGTGCTATACGCCCTGGCAGGGTCCGAGGGACCCAGTACTTC
TRBV4-1	NA	TRBD1	TRBJ2-5	CASAQGAVETQYF	TGCGCCAGCGCACAGGGGGCTGTAGAGACCCAGTACTTC
TRBV29-1	NA	TRBD1	TRBJ2-3	CSVGIDRGLDTQYF	TGCAGCGTTGGGATCGACAGGGGGCTAGATACGCAGTATTTT
TRBV9	NA	TRBD1	TRBJ1-4	CASSPRTGRGTNEKLFF	TGTGCCAGCAGCCCCCGGACAGGGAGGGGAACTAATGAAAAACTGTTTTTT
TRBV7-9	NA	TRBD1	TRBJ2-1	CASSLEGGHNEQFF	TGTGCCAGCAGCTTAGAAGGGGGCCACAATGAGCAGTTCTTC
TRBV29-1	NA	TRBD2	TRBJ2-7	CSVDPTSGRAGEQYF	TGCAGCGTTGACCCTACTAGCGGGAGGGCCGGGGAGCAGTACTTC
TRBV20-1	NA	TRBD1	TRBJ2-3	CSASRDRDTDTQYF	TGCAGTGCTAGCCGGGACAGGGACACAGATACGCAGTATTTT
TRBV29-1	NA	NA	TRBJ1-1	CSVVFGNKAFF	TGCAGCGTTGTGTTCGGGAATAAAGCTTTCTTT
TRBV20-1	NA	NA	TRBJ2-7	CSAPEAGTYEQYF	TGCAGTGCTCCCGAGGCGGGAACCTACGAGCAGTACTTC
TRBV3-1	NA	TRBD1	TRBJ2-7	CASSFEGADEQYF	TGTGCCAGCAGTTTTGAGGGGGCGGACGAGCAGTACTTC
TRBV5-1	NA	NA	TRBJ2-7	CASSPGLGGLTGEQYF	TGCGCCAGCAGCCCCGGACTTGGCGGCCTAACGGGGGAGCAGTACTTC
TRBV7-9	NA	NA	TRBJ2-7	CASSHRTDGYEQYF	TGTGCCAGCAGCCACAGGACAGACGGTTACGAGCAGTACTTC
TRBV2	NA	NA	TRBJ2-1	CASTPGEQFF	TGTGCCAGCACCCCGGGTGAGCAGTTCTTC
TRBV20-1	once	TRBD2	TRBJ2-3	CSAPGLAGGPGTDTQYF	TGCAGTGCACCCGGACTAGCGGGAGGGCCTGGCACAGATACGCAGTATTTT
TRBV30	once	NA	TRBJ1-2	CAWNEMTNYGYTF	TGTGCCTGGAACGAAATGACTAACTATGGCTACACCTTC
TRBV30	once	NA	TRBJ2-7	CAWSAGRIPLDEQYF	TGTGCCTGGAGTGCAGGGCGAATACCCCTCGACGAGCAGTACTTC
TRBV19	once	NA	TRBJ2-3	CASSPRGEPPDTQYF	TGTGCCAGTAGTCCACGGGGCGAACCCCCGGATACGCAGTATTTT
TRBV4-1	NA	NA	TRBJ2-1	CASSQDVRWGQFF	TGCGCCAGCAGCCAAGATGTGCGGTGGGGGCAGTTCTTC
TRBV29-1	NA	TRBD2	TRBJ2-5	CSVVYRQRTMRLAGEETQYF	TGCAGCGTTGTTTACCGACAGCGCACGATGAGACTAGCGGGAGAAGAGACCCAGTACTTC
TRBV3-1	NA	TRBD2	TRBJ2-1	CASSSYGTSDPNEQFF	TGTGCCAGCAGCTCCTACGGGACTAGCGATCCCAATGAGCAGTTCTTC
TRBV20-1	NA	TRBD2	TRBJ2-7	CSAGGAGGHEQYF	TGCAGTGCCGGGGGAGCGGGAGGACACGAGCAGTACTTC
TRBV20-1	once	NA	TRBJ2-5	CSAPPDQPKQETQYF	TGCAGTGCTCCCCCGGACCAACCCAAACAAGAGACCCAGTACTTC
TRBV3-1	NA	NA	TRBJ1-2	CASSQNDDYGYTF	TGTGCCAGCAGCCAAAACGATGATTATGGCTACACCTTC
TRBV21-1	NA	NA	TRBJ1-3	CASSKVGTSGNTIYF	TGTGCCAGCAGCAAAGTGGGCACCTCTGGAAACACCATATATTTT
TRBV19	once	TRBD1	TRBJ2-7	CASSVGQGGTYEQYF	TGTGCCAGTAGTGTCGGACAGGGGGGGACCTACGAGCAGTACTTC
TRBV2	NA	TRBD1	TRBJ1-1	CASRFRQGNTEAFF	TGTGCCAGCAGGTTCCGACAGGGGAACACTGAAGCTTTCTTT
TRBV12-3/TRBV12-4	NA	NA	TRBJ1-4	CASSPRAGAVDEKLFF	TGTGCCAGCAGTCCCAGGGCGGGAGCCGTTGACGAAAAACTGTTTTTT
TRBV24-1	NA	NA	TRBJ2-1	CATSDGKYNEQFF	TGTGCCACCAGTGATGGCAAGTACAATGAGCAGTTCTTC
TRBV19	few	NA	TRBJ1-2	CASSSAGTNYGYTF	TGTGCCAGTAGTTCCGCGGGAACTAACTATGGCTACACCTTC
TRBV18	once	NA	TRBJ2-5	CASSPQGIKGDETQYF	TGTGCCAGCTCACCACAGGGGATTAAGGGTGATGAGACCCAGTACTTC